Following are 14 T cell receptor beta chains from one sample sequenced in a study of patients and donors after allogeneic stem cell transplantation (dated by TCRdb to the early 2020s). Library construction relied on RT-PCR. For sequencing, a NextSeq 550 was employed. TCRdb handled the public reads itself, with Q25 trimming in fastp and clone calling in MiXCR, and kept productive beta chains. Under each unique CDR3 protein, matching rows form one entry showing the most common genes and DNA. The sample table holds 150,000 to 200,000 distinct CDR3 sequences, of which roughly 24% were seen once. The biggest ten clones account for 25% to 30% of the sample. The sample taken for sequencing was blood, either unsorted or a sorted T cell fraction (not recorded which). The receptors were gathered from a human donor who was either an allogeneic HSCT recipient or a stem cell or donor lymphocyte infusion donor (not recorded which). It is not recorded whose cells these are; they may come from a transplant donor.

This chain connects TRBV19 to TRBJ1-2, with D tentatively TRBD1 (5 bases). The CDR3 runs 14 residues. From germline, CDR1 is LNHDA and CDR2 SQIVND (reference sequence). The germline V and J ends were trimmed by 9 bases and 4 bases, with 18 bases remaining between them. The CDR3 sequence is CASTRPGQVYGYTF. DNA of the CDR3: TGTGCCAGCACGAGACCAGGACAAGTCTATGGCTACACCTTC.

This clonotype showed up many times. The chain has TRBV12-3 or TRBV12-4 and TRBJ1-2; no clear D gene. The CDR3 totals 11 residues. With 1 base removed from V and 8 bases from J, the gap between germline ends came to 5 bases. The CDR3 bases are TGTGCCAGCAGTTTAGGGAGGGGCTACACCTTC. As protein: CASSLGRGYTF.

This chain uses TRBV5-1 with TRBJ1-6, with 8 nucleotides matching TRBD1. Per germline, CDR1 SGHRS and CDR2 YFSETQ. The junction had 7 bases not matched to a gene; V was cut back by 4 bases and J by 10 bases. The CDR3 extends over 14 amino acids. As DNA, the CDR3 is TGCGCCAGCAGCGAAGGACAGGGAGGATCACCCCTCCACTTT. It codes for CASSEGQGGSPLHF.

This clonotype was counted between two and nine times. The chain recombines TRBV14 with TRBJ1-2; D not certain. The CDR3 runs to 15 residues. Germline V lookup: CDR1 SGHDN, CDR2 FVKESK. V lost 1 base and J 8 bases, leaving 17 bases between the germline ends. CDR3 nucleotides: TGTGCCAGCAGCCAAGGAGTTGGGATTCGAGGGGGCTACACCTTC. Protein: CASSQGVGIRGGYTF.

The chain couples TRBV12-3 or TRBV12-4 to TRBJ2-7; D could derive from TRBD1 or TRBD2 (5 bases each). This CDR3 has 15 residues. Trimming took off 6 bases at V and 6 bases at J, with 21 bases between the two ends. CDR3 protein: CASSEGLTPSIEQYF. The CDR3 coding sequence is TGTGCCAGCAGCGAGGGGTTGACACCCTCAATCGAGCAGTACTTC.

The V call is TRBV14, the J call TRBJ2-1; 8 bases map to TRBD2. Unmatched junction bases numbered 6, after V lost 0 bases and J lost 5 bases. This CDR3 contains 16 residues. Germline CDR1 SGHDN, CDR2 FVKESK. The CDR3 sequence: CASSQEILAVHNEQFF. Here the CDR3 DNA reads TGTGCCAGCAGCCAAGAAATACTAGCGGTACACAATGAGCAGTTCTTC. The whole variable domain, filled in from reference TRBV14 and TRBJ2-1, reads EAGVTQFPSHSVIEKGQTVTLRCDPISGHDNLYWYRRVMGKEIKFLLHFVKESKQDESGMPNNRFLAERTGGTYSTLKVQPAELEDSGVYFCASSQEILAVHNEQFFGPGTRLTVL.

V usage is TRBV21-1 and J usage is TRBJ2-1; the listed D gene, TRBD1, was not tested against the DNA. TRBV21-1 constitutes a pseudogene. This CDR3 spans 16 amino acids. This chain's CDR3 is CASSKADRGPYNEQFF. Here the CDR3 DNA reads TGTGCCAGCAGCAAAGCAGACAGGGGGCCCTACAATGAGCAGTTCTTC.

This clonotype was seen repeatedly, ten times or more. The V gene is TRBV20-1, the J gene TRBJ1-6; D is unresolved. The CDR3 is 14 amino acids. Trimming removed 3 bases from V and 11 bases from J, with 17 bases in between. Germline CDR1 is DFQATT and CDR2 is SNEGSKA (reference sequence). As DNA, the CDR3 is TGCAGTGCTAGCCCGAGTCCGAGGAGGACACCCCTCCACTTT. It specifies CSASPSPRRTPLHF.

This clonotype was counted between two and nine times. The chain links TRBV9 to TRBJ2-2, with a weak D call TRBD1 (5 bases). Germline V gene lookup returns CDR1 SGDLS and CDR2 YYNGEE. The CDR3 spans 15 residues. Trimming stripped 4 bases from V and 5 bases from J, with 15 bases between. CDR3 DNA sequence: TGTGCCAGCAGCTCAGAGCGCCCAGGGACCGGGGAGCTGTTTTTT. It yields the protein CASSSERPGTGELFF.

Turning to this clonotype: The conserved phenylalanine or tryptophan is not found at the CDR3 terminus, so this likely reflects a read error. CDR3 sequence reads: CASSTGLDSPLHL. DNA for the CDR3: TGCGCCAGCAGTACCGGGCTGGACTCACCCCTCCACTTG. V gene TRBV5-1 combines with J gene TRBJ1-6; D gene uncertain. The CDR3 is 13 residues long. V dropped 5 bases and J dropped 10 bases, with 13 bases sitting between them. Germline CDR1 reads SGHRS; CDR2 reads YFSETQ.

This clonotype has at least ten counts. This CDR3 is CASSFGDKTFF. Here the CDR3 DNA reads TGTGCCAGCAGTTTTGGGGATAAAACTTTCTTT. This sequence joins TRBV12-3 or TRBV12-4 and TRBJ1-1; D is uncertain. Trimming left V 3 bases short and J 12 bases short, with 11 bases between. CDR3 length: 11 residues.

J is TRBJ2-7 and V is TRBV20-1, with 11 bases that match TRBD2. This CDR3 is built from 17 residues. Losses at the gene ends were 1 base for V and 4 bases for J; bases not matched to a gene: 12. Germline assignment: CDR1 DFQATT and CDR2 SNEGSKA (reference sequence). CDR3: CSARGFGTSGDPYEQYF. CDR3 bases: TGCAGTGCTAGAGGCTTCGGGACTAGCGGAGACCCTTACGAGCAGTACTTC.

The chain uses TRBV29-1 and TRBJ1-2; no clear D. The CDR3 sequence is 13 residues long. With 4 bases removed from V and 1 base from J, the gap between germline ends came to 10 bases. In germline, CDR1 is SQVTM, CDR2 ANQGSEA. CDR3 residues: CSVAGLDNYGYTF. The CDR3, as DNA: TGCAGCGTTGCGGGTCTCGATAACTATGGCTACACCTTC. Supplemented by reference TRBV29-1 and TRBJ1-2, the full variable domain reads SAVISQKPSRDICQRGTSLTIQCQVDSQVTMMFWYRQQPGQSLTLIATANQGSEATYESGFVIDKFPISRPNLTFSTLTVSNMSPEDSSIYLCSVAGLDNYGYTFGSGTRLTVV.

The table lists this clonotype with a few counts. The J gene is TRBJ2-7, the V gene TRBV27; maybe TRBD2 (6 bases). V was pared by 1 base and J by 2 bases, with 15 bases between. The V gene's germline CDR1 is MNHEY and CDR2 SMNVEV (reference sequence). The CDR3 covers 16 residues. The CDR3 coding sequence is TGTGCCAGCAGTTTATTACGCACAGGACTAACCTACGAGCAGTACTTC. Translated: CASSLLRTGLTYEQYF.